The 18 T cell receptor beta chains listed next were all sequenced from one sample in a study of technical replicates of blood from a few donors (dated by TCRdb to about 2017). Library preparation used the immunoSEQ multiplex PCR assay. TCRdb carries this immuneACCESS record with in-frame sequences only. Its versions omit some clonotypes, under half of them owing to an unresolved V gene in the studies checked, with the rest unexplained. This sample comprises around 49,000 clones, roughly 95% of them detected only once. The top ten clonotypes cover 0.35% to 0.45% of the sample. Material: T cells isolated from PBMCs. Source of these receptors: a human donor in good health.

The chain links TRBV5-1 to TRBJ2-7; D is possibly TRBD2 (8 bases). V was shortened by 4 bases and J by 4 bases, with 36 bases between the two germline ends. The CDR3 sequence is 21 residues long. The germline V gene has CDR1 SGHRS and CDR2 YFSETQ. The CDR3 bases are TGCGCCAGCAGCGGGTACCGGGACAGCAAAGGGGACAGCGGGGGAAATTACGAGCAGTACTTC. It yields the protein CASSGYRDSKGDSGGNYEQYF.

The rearrangement uses TRBV6-6 and TRBJ1-2; D is perhaps TRBD1 (6 bases). The V gene lost 2 bases and the J gene lost 3 bases, with 10 bases spanning the gap. The CDR3 has 14 amino acids. Germline V gene data show CDR1 as MNHNY and CDR2 as SVGAGI (reference sequence). The CDR3 spells CASSYLPGDYGYTF. In DNA, the CDR3 is TGTGCCAGCAGTTACCTCCCAGGGGACTATGGCTACACCTTC.

This clone was observed once. In the same sample, other DNA sequences code for this CDR3. The genes are TRBV5-4 and TRBJ2-7, with 13 bases matching TRBD2. V lost 0 bases to trimming and J lost 4 bases; unmatched junction nucleotides: 1. The germline gives CDR1 SGHNT, CDR2 YYREEE (reference sequence). This CDR3 has 15 residues. Here the CDR3 DNA reads TGTGCCAGCAGCTTGGGACTAGCGGGAGGTTACGAGCAGTACTTC. As protein: CASSLGLAGGYEQYF.

This rearrangement joins TRBV28 to TRBJ2-1; 8 bases map to TRBD1. V was clipped by 5 bases and J by 4 bases; unmatched bases: 13. Germline V gene lookup returns CDR1 MDHEN and CDR2 SYDVKM. The CDR3 extends over 17 amino acids. CDR3 amino acids: CASSHLTDRVGYNEQFF. The CDR3 bases are TGTGCCAGCAGTCACCTTACGGACAGGGTAGGGTACAATGAGCAGTTCTTC.

V is TRBV4-2 and J is TRBJ2-7; D might be TRBD2 (5 bases). The CDR3 contains 14 residues. Germline loops: CDR1 LGHNA, CDR2 YNFKEQ. Trimming removed 0 bases at V and 6 bases at J, with 12 bases between. Here the CDR3 reads CASSQEYLAVEQYF. In nucleotides, the CDR3 is TGTGCCAGCAGCCAAGAATACCTAGCCGTCGAGCAGTACTTC.

This clone appeared a single time. The V and J genes are TRBV25-1 and TRBJ2-2; D is possibly TRBD1 (6 bases). The CDR3 has 14 residues. CDR1 is MGHDK, CDR2 SYGVNS, per germline. V gave up 3 bases and J gave up 3 bases, with 8 bases separating them. The CDR3 reads CASSDHRDTGELFF. DNA of the CDR3: TGTGCCAGCAGTGACCACAGGGACACCGGGGAGCTGTTTTTT.

This chain uses TRBV28 with TRBJ2-2; 13 bases match TRBD2. With 5 bases clipped from V and 5 bases from J, the junction kept 5 bases outside the gene matches. This CDR3 has 16 residues. Germline loops: CDR1 MDHEN, CDR2 SYDVKM. CDR3 amino acids: CASSTSGRAPTGELFF. The CDR3 region has the DNA TGTGCCAGCAGTACTAGCGGGAGGGCCCCAACCGGGGAGCTGTTTTTT.

The J gene is TRBJ2-7, the V gene TRBV20-1; no clear D. CDR1 and CDR2 (germline): DFQATT, SNEGSKA (reference sequence). V was pared by 3 bases and J by 3 bases, with 6 bases between. This CDR3 spans 11 amino acids. The CDR3 DNA sequence: TGCAGTGCTAGCCTTATCTACGAGCAGTACTTC. This translates into CSASLIYEQYF.

The V call is TRBV7-2, the J call TRBJ1-1; 7 positions match TRBD1. Trimming removed 5 bases from V and 2 bases from J; junction bases left unmatched: 8. This CDR3 has 15 amino acids. The V gene's germline CDR1 is SGHTA and CDR2 FQGNSA. The CDR3 region has the DNA TGTGCCAGCAGCACGGGGACAGTGGAAAACACTGAAGCTTTCTTT. Translated: CASSTGTVENTEAFF.

The chain couples TRBV29-1 to TRBJ1-1, with TRBD1 matching 8 bases. Germline CDR1 is SQVTM and CDR2 is ANQGSEA. The CDR3 is made up of 10 amino acids. Losses at the gene ends were 4 bases for V and 10 bases for J; bases not matched to a gene: 2. For the CDR3, the DNA is TGCAGCGTTGTGACAGGGGCAGCTTTCTTT. It translates to CSVVTGAAFF.

V gene TRBV28 combines with J gene TRBJ1-5; D may be TRBD1 (5 bases). Looked up from germline, CDR1 is MDHEN and CDR2 is SYDVKM. The CDR3 is 13 amino acids. The V and J ends lost 7 bases and 7 bases respectively, with 14 bases between them. CDR3 in DNA: TGTGCCAGCACCTCGGGGGTGCGGCAGCCCCAGCATTTT. Its protein is CASTSGVRQPQHF.

This chain links TRBV5-6 with TRBJ1-2; D is uncertain. The CDR3 loop spans 14 amino acids. The germline V gene encodes CDR1 SGHDT and CDR2 YYEEEE. The V end was cut by 2 bases, the J end by 0 bases, with 8 bases between. The CDR3 loop is CASSFQLANYGYTF. Written as DNA, the CDR3 is TGTGCCAGCAGCTTTCAATTAGCTAACTATGGCTACACCTTC.

V usage is TRBV2 and J usage is TRBJ1-2; perhaps TRBD1 as D (6 bases). With 10 bases removed from V and 6 bases from J, the gap between germline ends came to 21 bases. Germline CDR1 and CDR2: SNHLY and FYNNEI. The CDR3 sequence is 14 residues long. Here the CDR3 DNA reads TGTGCCACCTTAAAACAGGGTCCGGCCGATGGCTACACCTTC. Residues: CATLKQGPADGYTF.

This chain connects TRBV2 to TRBJ1-5; tentatively, D is TRBD1 (5 bases). The germline gives CDR1 SNHLY, CDR2 FYNNEI. V was pared by 6 bases and J by 4 bases, with 7 bases between. CDR3 size: 12 residues. CDR3 region: CASSDRNQPQHF. The CDR3 region has the DNA TGTGCCAGCAGCGACAGAAATCAGCCCCAGCATTTT.

V gene TRBV4-1 combines with J gene TRBJ2-2, with 7 bases aligning to TRBD1. V was pared by 4 bases and J by 4 bases, with 9 bases of the junction left unmatched. This CDR3 has 16 residues. Germline CDR1 and CDR2: MGHRA and YSYEKL. The DNA of the CDR3 is TGCGCCAGCAGCCTGACGCAGGGGGTTGGCACCGGGGAGCTGTTTTTT. Translating it yields CASSLTQGVGTGELFF.

This clone has just one count. The V and J genes are TRBV28 and TRBJ1-3; perhaps TRBD1 as D (6 bases). The CDR3 has 15 amino acids. CDR1 is MDHEN and CDR2 is SYDVKM in the germline V gene. Trimming took 5 bases from V and 1 from J, leaving 12 bases between them. The DNA for the CDR3 is TGTGCCAGCAGTCGTACAGGGACATCTGGAAACACCATATATTTT. Protein product: CASSRTGTSGNTIYF.

The rearrangement links TRBV19 to TRBJ2-7, with TRBD1 matching 12 bases. CDR3 size: 16 residues. Germline loops: CDR1 LNHDA, CDR2 SQIVND (reference sequence). V shed 3 bases, J shed 5 bases, and the junction held 8 bases outside the gene matches. CDR3 residues: CASSIKGTGGIHEQYF. CDR3 nucleotide sequence: TGTGCCAGTAGTATTAAGGGGACAGGGGGCATCCACGAGCAGTACTTC.

The chain employs TRBV10-3 and TRBJ2-1, with 8 bases fitting TRBD2. V lost 7 bases, J lost 7 bases, and 12 bases stayed unmatched. The CDR3 covers 15 residues. Per germline, CDR1 ENHRY and CDR2 SYGVKD. CDR3 DNA: TGTGCCATCACGAGCGGGAGTCCCTTGGGGAATGAGCAGTTCTTC. Its protein product is CAITSGSPLGNEQFF.